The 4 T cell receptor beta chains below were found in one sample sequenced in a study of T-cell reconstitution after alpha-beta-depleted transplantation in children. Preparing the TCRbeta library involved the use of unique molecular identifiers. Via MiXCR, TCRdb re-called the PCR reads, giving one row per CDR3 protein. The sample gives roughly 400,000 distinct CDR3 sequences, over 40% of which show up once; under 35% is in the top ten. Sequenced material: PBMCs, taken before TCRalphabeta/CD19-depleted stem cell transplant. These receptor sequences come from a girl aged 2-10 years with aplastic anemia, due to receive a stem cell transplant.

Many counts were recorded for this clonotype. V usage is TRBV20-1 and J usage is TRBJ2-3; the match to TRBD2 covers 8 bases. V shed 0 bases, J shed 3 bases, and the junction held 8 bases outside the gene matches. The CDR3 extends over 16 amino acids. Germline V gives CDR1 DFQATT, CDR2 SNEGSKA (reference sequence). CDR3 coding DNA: TGCAGTGCTAGAGAGCCAACTAGCGGTTGGACAGATACGCAGTATTTT. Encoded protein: CSAREPTSGWTDTQYF.

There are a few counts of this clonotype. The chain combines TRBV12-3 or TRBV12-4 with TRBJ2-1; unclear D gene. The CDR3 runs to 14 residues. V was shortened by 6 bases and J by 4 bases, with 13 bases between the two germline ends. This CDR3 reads CASRVPFGYNEQFF. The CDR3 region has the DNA TGTGCCAGCAGGGTCCCCTTTGGGTACAATGAGCAGTTCTTC.

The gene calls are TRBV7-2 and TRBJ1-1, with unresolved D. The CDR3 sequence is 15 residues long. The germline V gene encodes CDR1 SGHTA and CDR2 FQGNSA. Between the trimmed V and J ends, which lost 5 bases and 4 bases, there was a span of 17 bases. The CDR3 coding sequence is TGTGCCAGCAGCCTCGCCCCCCCGCTAGGCACTGAAGCTTTCTTT. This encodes CASSLAPPLGTEAFF. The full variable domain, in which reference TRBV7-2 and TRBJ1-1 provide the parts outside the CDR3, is GAGVSQSPSNKVTEKGKDVELRCDPISGHTALYWYRQSLGQGLEFLIYFQGNSAPDKSGLPSDRFSAERTGGSVSTLTIQRTQQEDSAVYLCASSLAPPLGTEAFFGQGTRLTVV.

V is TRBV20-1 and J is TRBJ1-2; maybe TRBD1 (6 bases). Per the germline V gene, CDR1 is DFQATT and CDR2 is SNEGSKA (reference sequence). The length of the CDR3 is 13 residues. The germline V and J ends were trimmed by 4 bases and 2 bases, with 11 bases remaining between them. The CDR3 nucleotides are TGCAGTGCTACCTCTCAGGGGAACTATGGCTACACCTTC. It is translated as CSATSQGNYGYTF.